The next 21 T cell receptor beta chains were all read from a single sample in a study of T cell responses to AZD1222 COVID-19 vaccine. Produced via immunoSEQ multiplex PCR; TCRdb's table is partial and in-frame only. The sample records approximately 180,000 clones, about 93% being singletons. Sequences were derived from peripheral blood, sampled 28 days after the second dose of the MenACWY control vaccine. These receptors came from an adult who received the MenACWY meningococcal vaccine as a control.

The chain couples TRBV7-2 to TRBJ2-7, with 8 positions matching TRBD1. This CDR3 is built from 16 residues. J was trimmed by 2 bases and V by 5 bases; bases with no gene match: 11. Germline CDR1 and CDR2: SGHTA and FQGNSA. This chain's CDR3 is CASSTTGGQEPYEQYF. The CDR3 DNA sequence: TGTGCCAGCAGCACAACTGGGGGACAGGAACCCTACGAGCAGTACTTC.

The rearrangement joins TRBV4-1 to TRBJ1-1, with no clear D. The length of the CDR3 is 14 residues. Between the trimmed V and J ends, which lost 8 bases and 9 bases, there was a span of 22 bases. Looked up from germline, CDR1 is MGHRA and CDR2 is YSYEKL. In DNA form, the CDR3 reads TGCGCCAGCGCTGATGCCGGACCCCAAACCCAAGCTTTCTTT. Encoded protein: CASADAGPQTQAFF.

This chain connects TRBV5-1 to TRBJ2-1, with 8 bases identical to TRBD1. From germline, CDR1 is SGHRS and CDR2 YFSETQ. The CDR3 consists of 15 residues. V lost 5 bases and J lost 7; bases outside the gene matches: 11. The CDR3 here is CASRQTGTGANEQFF. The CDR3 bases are TGCGCCAGCAGACAGACCGGGACAGGAGCAAATGAGCAGTTCTTC.

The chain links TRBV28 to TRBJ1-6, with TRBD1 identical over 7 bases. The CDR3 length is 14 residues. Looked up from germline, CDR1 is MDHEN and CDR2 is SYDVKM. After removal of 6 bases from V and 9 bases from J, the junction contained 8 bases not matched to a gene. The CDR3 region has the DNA TGTGCCAGCAGCCAAGCAGGGGGTGGTTCACCCCTCCACTTT. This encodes CASSQAGGGSPLHF.

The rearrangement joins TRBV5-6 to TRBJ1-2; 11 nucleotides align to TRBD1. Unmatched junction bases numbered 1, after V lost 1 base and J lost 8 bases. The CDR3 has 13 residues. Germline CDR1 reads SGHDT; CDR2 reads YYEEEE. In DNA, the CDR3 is TGTGCCAGCAGCTTGTGGGACAGGGGGGGCTACACCTTC. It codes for CASSLWDRGGYTF.

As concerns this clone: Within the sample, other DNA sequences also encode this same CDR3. The CDR3 DNA is TGCGCCAGCAGCTTGGTCGCGGGACTGAACACTGAAGCTTTCTTT. Protein: CASSLVAGLNTEAFF. The rearrangement joins TRBV5-1 to TRBJ1-1; D might be TRBD1 (5 bases). Germline-derived CDR1 and CDR2 are SGHRS and YFSETQ. This CDR3 has 15 residues. Trimming took 0 bases from V and 0 from J, leaving 9 bases between them.

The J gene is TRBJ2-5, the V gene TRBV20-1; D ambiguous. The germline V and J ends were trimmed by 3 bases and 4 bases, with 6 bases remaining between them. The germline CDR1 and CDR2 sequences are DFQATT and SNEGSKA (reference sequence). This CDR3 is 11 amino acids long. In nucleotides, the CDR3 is TGCAGTGCTAGCGTCTTAGAGACCCAGTACTTC. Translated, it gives CSASVLETQYF.

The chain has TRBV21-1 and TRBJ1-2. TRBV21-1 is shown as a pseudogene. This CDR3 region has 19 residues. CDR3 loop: CASSKDRLRVSYTGYGYTF. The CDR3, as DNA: TGTGCCAGCAGCAAAGATCGGTTACGGGTGTCTTATACCGGCTATGGCTACACCTTC.

The CDR3: CASRATNTIYF. CDR3 nucleotides: TGTGCCAGCAGGGCGACGAACACCATATATTTT. The chain combines TRBV12-3 or TRBV12-4 with TRBJ1-3; D remains unclear. The CDR3 covers 11 residues. Trimming removed 6 bases at V and 7 bases at J, with 7 bases between.

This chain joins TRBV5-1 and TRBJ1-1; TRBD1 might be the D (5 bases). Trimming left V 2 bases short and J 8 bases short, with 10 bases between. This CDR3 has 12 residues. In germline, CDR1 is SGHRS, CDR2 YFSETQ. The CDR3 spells CASSFPGREAFF. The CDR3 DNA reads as TGCGCCAGCAGCTTTCCAGGGCGGGAAGCTTTCTTT.

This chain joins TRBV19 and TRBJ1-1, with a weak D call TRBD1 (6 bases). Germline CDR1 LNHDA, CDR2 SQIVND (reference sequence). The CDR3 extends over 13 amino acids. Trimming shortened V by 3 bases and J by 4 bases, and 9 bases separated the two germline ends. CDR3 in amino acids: CASSIRGATEAFF. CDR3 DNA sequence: TGTGCCAGTAGTATCCGGGGGGCCACTGAAGCTTTCTTT.

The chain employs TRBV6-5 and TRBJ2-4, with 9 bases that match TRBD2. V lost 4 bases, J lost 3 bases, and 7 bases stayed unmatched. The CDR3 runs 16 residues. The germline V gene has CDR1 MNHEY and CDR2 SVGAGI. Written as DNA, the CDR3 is TGTGCCAGCAGTTCCCCTAGCGGGGTGAGCAAAAACATTCAGTACTTC. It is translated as CASSSPSGVSKNIQYF.

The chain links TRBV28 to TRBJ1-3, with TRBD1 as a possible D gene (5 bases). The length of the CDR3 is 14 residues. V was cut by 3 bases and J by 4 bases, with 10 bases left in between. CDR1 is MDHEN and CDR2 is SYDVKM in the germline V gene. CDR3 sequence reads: CASSFRGPGNTIYF. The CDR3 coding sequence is TGTGCCAGCAGTTTTCGGGGACCCGGAAACACCATATATTTT.

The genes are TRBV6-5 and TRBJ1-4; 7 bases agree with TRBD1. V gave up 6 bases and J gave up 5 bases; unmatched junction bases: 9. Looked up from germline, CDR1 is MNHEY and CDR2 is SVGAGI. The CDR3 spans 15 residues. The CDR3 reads CASSQAGTANEKLFF. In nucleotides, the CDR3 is TGTGCCAGCAGCCAAGCCGGGACAGCAAATGAAAAACTGTTTTTT.

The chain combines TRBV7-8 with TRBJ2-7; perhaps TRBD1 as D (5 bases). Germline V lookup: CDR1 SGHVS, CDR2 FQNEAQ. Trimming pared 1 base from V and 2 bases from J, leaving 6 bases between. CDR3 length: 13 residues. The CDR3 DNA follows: TGTGCCAGCAGCTTAGGACAGCCCTACGAGCAGTACTTC. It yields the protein CASSLGQPYEQYF.

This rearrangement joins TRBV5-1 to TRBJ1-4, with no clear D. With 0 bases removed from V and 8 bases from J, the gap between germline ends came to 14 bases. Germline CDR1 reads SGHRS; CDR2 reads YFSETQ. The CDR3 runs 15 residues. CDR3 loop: CASSLVSASGEKLFF. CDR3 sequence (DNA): TGCGCCAGCAGCTTGGTATCCGCGTCTGGGGAAAAACTGTTTTTT. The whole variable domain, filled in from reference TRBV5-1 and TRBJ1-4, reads KAGVTQTPRYLIKTRGQQVTLSCSPISGHRSVSWYQQTPGQGLQFLFEYFSETQRNKGNFPGRFSGRQFSNSRSEMNVSTLELGDSALYLCASSLVSASGEKLFFGSGTQLSVL.

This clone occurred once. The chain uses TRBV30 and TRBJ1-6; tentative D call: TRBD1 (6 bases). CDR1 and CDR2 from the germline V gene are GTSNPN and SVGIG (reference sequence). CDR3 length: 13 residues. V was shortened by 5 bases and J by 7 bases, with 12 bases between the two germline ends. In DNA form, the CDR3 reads TGTGCCTGGGGTTCGGGGGCCAATTCACCCCTCCACTTT. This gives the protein CAWGSGANSPLHF.

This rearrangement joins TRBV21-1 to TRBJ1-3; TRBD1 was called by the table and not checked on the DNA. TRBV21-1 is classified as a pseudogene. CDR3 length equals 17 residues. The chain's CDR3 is CASSKPRTGFTGNTIYF. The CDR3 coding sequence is TGTGCCAGCAGCAAACCTCGGACAGGGTTTACCGGAAACACCATATATTTT.

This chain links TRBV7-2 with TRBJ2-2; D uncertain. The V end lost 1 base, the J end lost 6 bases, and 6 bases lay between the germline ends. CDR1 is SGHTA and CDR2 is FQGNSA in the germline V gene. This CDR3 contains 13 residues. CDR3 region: CASSLEGPGELFF. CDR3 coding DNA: TGTGCCAGCAGCTTAGAAGGCCCCGGGGAGCTGTTTTTT.

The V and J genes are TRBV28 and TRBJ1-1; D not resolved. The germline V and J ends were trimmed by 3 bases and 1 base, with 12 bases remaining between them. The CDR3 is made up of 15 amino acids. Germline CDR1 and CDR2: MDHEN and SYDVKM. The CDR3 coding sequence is TGTGCCAGCAGTTTCGCGTTGGCCGGGAACACTGAAGCTTTCTTT. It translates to CASSFALAGNTEAFF.

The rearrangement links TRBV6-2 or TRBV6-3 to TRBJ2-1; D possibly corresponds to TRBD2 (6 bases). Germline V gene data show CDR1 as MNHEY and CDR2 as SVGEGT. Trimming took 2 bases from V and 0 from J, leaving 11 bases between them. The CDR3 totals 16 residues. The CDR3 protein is CASSYGGVASYNEQFF. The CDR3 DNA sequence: TGTGCCAGCAGTTACGGCGGGGTGGCCTCCTACAATGAGCAGTTCTTC.